This TCR beta chain was profiled in a study of PD-1 blockade in mismatch repair-deficient tumors. Study results and caveats: Rapid post-treatment expansion, then contraction, generally preceding radiologic response, marked tumor-resident clones.

All patients were mismatch repair deficient, assessed by either PCR or immunohistochemistry. The TCR-sequenced patients were a few responders to pembrolizumab. Profiled with immunoSEQ multiplex PCR; TCRdb holds only in-frame clones, not every one. The data contain 100,000 or so clones, under 90% of them singletons. A remark on this clone: The antigen is undetermined. This sample also contains other DNA sequences that code for the same CDR3.

This CDR3 contains 14 residues. Germline loops: CDR1 SQVTM, CDR2 ANQGSEA. The J segment lost 8 bases and the V segment lost 3 bases, leaving 10 bases of the junction unmatched. The specimen comprised peripheral blood, sampled approximately 36 weeks after starting pembrolizumab. This sequence was found in an adult with mismatch repair-deficient cancer. The chain carries TRBV29-1 and TRBJ1-2; 9 nucleotides match TRBD1. This CDR3 is CSVDRDRGVGGYTF. In DNA form, the CDR3 reads TGCAGCGTTGATCGTGACAGGGGGGTTGGGGGCTACACCTTC.